The rows below give T cell receptor beta chains drawn from one sample of a study of identical twins. TCRdb passed the 5' RACE reads through MiXCR, listing each CDR3 protein once. The table shows around 290,000 distinct CDR3 sequences, with 9.5% occurring only once. These data also formed part of another study, on yellow fever vaccine responses in identical twins.

Material for sequencing was CD8+ T cells sorted from blood. All receptors derive from a woman between 18 and 29 years old in good health. The CDR3 runs from the conserved cysteine through the conserved F or W. Fields, in order: V gene, clone size, D gene, J gene, CDR3 DNA, CDR3 protein. D genes are given only for firm matches. Rows give clone size only sometimes, using once, few, many, or a class for an expanded clone.

v_gene: TRBV4-1
abundance: few
d_gene: -
j_gene: TRBJ1-6
CDR3nt: TGCGCCAGCAGCCAAGTGTCAGCCTATAATTCACCCCTCCACTTT
CDR3aa: CASSQVSAYNSPLHF

v_gene: TRBV18
abundance: few
d_gene: -
j_gene: TRBJ2-1
CDR3nt: TGTGCCAGCTCACCGGCTCGCGGGGATCTCAATGAGCAGTTCTTC
CDR3aa: CASSPARGDLNEQFF

v_gene: TRBV4-2
abundance: -
d_gene: TRBD2
j_gene: TRBJ2-7
CDR3nt: TGTGCCAGCAGCCCCCCCGGCGAGCGGGGGTCCTACGAGCAGTACTTC
CDR3aa: CASSPPGERGSYEQYF

v_gene: TRBV5-1
abundance: few
d_gene: -
j_gene: TRBJ1-1
CDR3nt: TGCGCCAGCACTTATCCTCCTGACACTGAAGCTTTCTTT
CDR3aa: CASTYPPDTEAFF

v_gene: TRBV27
abundance: few
d_gene: -
j_gene: TRBJ2-7
CDR3nt: TGTGCCAGCAGTACGGAGACAGGGAGGTACGAGCAGTACTTC
CDR3aa: CASSTETGRYEQYF

v_gene: TRBV25-1
abundance: few
d_gene: TRBD2
j_gene: TRBJ2-7
CDR3nt: TGTGCCAGCAGTGACTCGGGGGAGGGTCCGAGCTCCTACGAGCAGTACTTC
CDR3aa: CASSDSGEGPSSYEQYF

v_gene: TRBV20-1
abundance: -
d_gene: -
j_gene: TRBJ2-1
CDR3nt: TGCAGTGCTAGACCCCCGAGCCTGCAGTTCTTC
CDR3aa: CSARPPSLQFF

v_gene: TRBV29-1
abundance: many
d_gene: -
j_gene: TRBJ1-2
CDR3nt: TGCAGCGTTGCCGGGGGGGGTGTGGGCTACACCTTC
CDR3aa: CSVAGGGVGYTF

v_gene: TRBV4-2
abundance: many
d_gene: -
j_gene: TRBJ1-1
CDR3nt: TGTGCCAGCAGCCCGGGTCAGGGTCTGAACACTGAAGCTTTCTTT
CDR3aa: CASSPGQGLNTEAFF

v_gene: TRBV10-3
abundance: -
d_gene: -
j_gene: TRBJ2-5
CDR3nt: TGTGCCATCAGTGAGATAGCGGAAGAAGAGACCCAGTACTTC
CDR3aa: CAISEIAEEETQYF

v_gene: TRBV4-1
abundance: few
d_gene: TRBD2
j_gene: TRBJ2-1
CDR3nt: TGCGCCAGCAGGAGGGACTACCACAATGAGCAGTTCTTC
CDR3aa: CASRRDYHNEQFF

v_gene: TRBV9
abundance: few
d_gene: -
j_gene: TRBJ2-2
CDR3nt: TGTGCCAGCAGCGTAGCGGTAGAGGGCCTGAACACCGGGGAGCTGTTTTTT
CDR3aa: CASSVAVEGLNTGELFF

v_gene: TRBV6-5
abundance: -
d_gene: TRBD2
j_gene: TRBJ2-5
CDR3nt: TGTGCCAGCAGTTACTCCCTAGCGGGGGCTCAAGAGACCCAGTACTTC
CDR3aa: CASSYSLAGAQETQYF

v_gene: TRBV10-2
abundance: -
d_gene: -
j_gene: TRBJ1-2
CDR3nt: TGCGCCAGCAGTTTGGGCCCGGGAGATAGGGATAACTATGGCTACACCTTC
CDR3aa: CASSLGPGDRDNYGYTF

v_gene: TRBV7-9
abundance: few
d_gene: TRBD2
j_gene: TRBJ2-2
CDR3nt: TGTGCCAGCAGCCCCAGACTAGCGACCAACACCGGGGAGCTGTTTTTT
CDR3aa: CASSPRLATNTGELFF

v_gene: TRBV4-1
abundance: many
d_gene: -
j_gene: TRBJ2-3
CDR3nt: TGCGCCAGCAGCCAAGAGATGGCAGATACGCAGTATTTT
CDR3aa: CASSQEMADTQYF

v_gene: TRBV7-9
abundance: few
d_gene: TRBD2
j_gene: TRBJ2-3
CDR3nt: TGTGCCAGCAGCCCCCGGACTAGCGGAGGAAAGGAGGATACGCAGTATTTT
CDR3aa: CASSPRTSGGKEDTQYF

v_gene: TRBV19
abundance: few
d_gene: -
j_gene: TRBJ1-1
CDR3nt: TGTGCCAGTACCATCTCTCGGGGCAGGGCCCCCAACACTGAAGCTTTCTTT
CDR3aa: CASTISRGRAPNTEAFF

v_gene: TRBV6-5
abundance: few
d_gene: TRBD1
j_gene: TRBJ1-2
CDR3nt: TGTGCCAGCAGTTACCAGGGGGACTATGGCTACACCTTC
CDR3aa: CASSYQGDYGYTF

v_gene: TRBV12-3/TRBV12-4
abundance: many
d_gene: -
j_gene: TRBJ2-1
CDR3nt: TGTGCCAGCAGTTTATCCCTAGTCAATGAGCAGTTCTTC
CDR3aa: CASSLSLVNEQFF

v_gene: TRBV10-3
abundance: few
d_gene: -
j_gene: TRBJ1-4
CDR3nt: TGTGCCATCAGTGGGGGACCGAATGAAAAACTGTTTTTT
CDR3aa: CAISGGPNEKLFF

v_gene: TRBV20-1
abundance: -
d_gene: -
j_gene: TRBJ2-7
CDR3nt: TGCAGTGCTAGTGAAGGTGGCGAGCAGTACTTC
CDR3aa: CSASEGGEQYF

v_gene: TRBV9
abundance: -
d_gene: -
j_gene: TRBJ2-3
CDR3nt: TGTGCCAGCAGCGTAAGACAGACTACAGATACGCAGTATTTT
CDR3aa: CASSVRQTTDTQYF

v_gene: TRBV27
abundance: -
d_gene: -
j_gene: TRBJ1-2
CDR3nt: TGTGCCAGCAGTTCCTCTCTAGACTTGCTGCATGGCTACACCTTC
CDR3aa: CASSSSLDLLHGYTF

v_gene: TRBV4-2
abundance: -
d_gene: -
j_gene: TRBJ2-7
CDR3nt: TGTGCCAGCAATTGGAGAAGCCCCCACGAGCAGTACTTC
CDR3aa: CASNWRSPHEQYF

v_gene: TRBV27
abundance: -
d_gene: TRBD2
j_gene: TRBJ2-7
CDR3nt: TGTGCCAGCAGTTTATTGCGGGAGGGCGGCGAGCAGTACTTC
CDR3aa: CASSLLREGGEQYF

v_gene: TRBV4-1
abundance: -
d_gene: -
j_gene: TRBJ2-3
CDR3nt: TGCGCCAGCAGCCAAGAGGGTTCAGATACGCAGTATTTT
CDR3aa: CASSQEGSDTQYF

v_gene: TRBV3-1
abundance: -
d_gene: -
j_gene: TRBJ2-7
CDR3nt: TGTGCCAGCACCCAATTGGGACAAGCCACCTACGAGCAGTACTTC
CDR3aa: CASTQLGQATYEQYF

v_gene: TRBV27
abundance: -
d_gene: -
j_gene: TRBJ1-2
CDR3nt: TGTGCCAGCAGTTTATCACAGGGACCCTATGGCTACACCTTC
CDR3aa: CASSLSQGPYGYTF

v_gene: TRBV12-3/TRBV12-4
abundance: many
d_gene: -
j_gene: TRBJ1-1
CDR3nt: TGTGCCAGCAGTTTACGGGGAATAAGGACTGAAGCTTTCTTT
CDR3aa: CASSLRGIRTEAFF

v_gene: TRBV12-3/TRBV12-4
abundance: many
d_gene: -
j_gene: TRBJ1-2
CDR3nt: TGTGCCACAATGGACTGGACTAACTATGGCTACACCTTC
CDR3aa: CATMDWTNYGYTF

v_gene: TRBV27
abundance: many
d_gene: TRBD1
j_gene: TRBJ1-6
CDR3nt: TGTGCCAGCAAATCGACAGGGATGTATTCACCCCTCCACTTT
CDR3aa: CASKSTGMYSPLHF

v_gene: TRBV20-1
abundance: -
d_gene: -
j_gene: TRBJ2-6
CDR3nt: TGCAGTGCTAGAGATCGGGCTGGCGCTGGGGCCAACGTCCTGACTTTC
CDR3aa: CSARDRAGAGANVLTF

v_gene: TRBV4-1
abundance: many
d_gene: -
j_gene: TRBJ2-7
CDR3nt: TGCGCCAGCAGCCACCGGACCGTCCTGAGCTACGAGCAGTACTTC
CDR3aa: CASSHRTVLSYEQYF

v_gene: TRBV13
abundance: many
d_gene: -
j_gene: TRBJ2-1
CDR3nt: TGTGCCAGCAGCTTGGAGGGGAAGAACAATGAGCAGTTCTTC
CDR3aa: CASSLEGKNNEQFF

v_gene: TRBV4-3
abundance: many
d_gene: -
j_gene: TRBJ2-2
CDR3nt: TGCGCCAGCAGCCTAAGAGGTGTAGGGGAGCTGTTTTTT
CDR3aa: CASSLRGVGELFF

v_gene: TRBV29-1
abundance: -
d_gene: TRBD1
j_gene: TRBJ2-5
CDR3nt: TGCAGCGTGCGGGGACAGGGGTCTAAAAAAGAGACCCAGTACTTC
CDR3aa: CSVRGQGSKKETQYF

v_gene: TRBV5-1
abundance: -
d_gene: TRBD1
j_gene: TRBJ2-5
CDR3nt: TGCGCCAGCAGCCAGGGGGCCCTGGCGTACCAAGAGACCCAGTACTTC
CDR3aa: CASSQGALAYQETQYF

v_gene: TRBV27
abundance: -
d_gene: -
j_gene: TRBJ2-3
CDR3nt: TGTGCCAGCAGTTTACTAAGGGGATGGGGCACAGATACGCAGTATTTT
CDR3aa: CASSLLRGWGTDTQYF

v_gene: TRBV7-7
abundance: -
d_gene: TRBD2
j_gene: TRBJ2-1
CDR3nt: TGTGCTAGCAGCACCCGACTAGCGGACTACAATGAGCAGTTCTTC
CDR3aa: CASSTRLADYNEQFF

v_gene: TRBV10-3
abundance: few
d_gene: TRBD2
j_gene: TRBJ2-1
CDR3nt: TGTGCCATCGCCAGCGGGGCCAACTACAATGAGCAGTTCTTC
CDR3aa: CAIASGANYNEQFF

v_gene: TRBV6-4
abundance: few
d_gene: -
j_gene: TRBJ2-3
CDR3nt: TGTGCCACCCGAGAAGGTAGCGAGGACACAGATACGCAGTATTTT
CDR3aa: CATREGSEDTDTQYF

v_gene: TRBV12-3/TRBV12-4
abundance: -
d_gene: -
j_gene: TRBJ2-1
CDR3nt: TGTGCCAGCAGTTTACCCCTCCCGGGCGGCCAAGGGAATGAGCAGTTCTTC
CDR3aa: CASSLPLPGGQGNEQFF

v_gene: TRBV11-1
abundance: -
d_gene: TRBD2
j_gene: TRBJ2-1
CDR3nt: TGTGCCAGCAGCTCCTTCCCGGGACTAGCGGGGGTTAGCTCCTACAATGAGCAGTTCTTC
CDR3aa: CASSSFPGLAGVSSYNEQFF

v_gene: TRBV6-5
abundance: many
d_gene: -
j_gene: TRBJ2-1
CDR3nt: TGTGCCAGCAGTTACCTGGGCAGGGACAATGAGCAGTTCTTC
CDR3aa: CASSYLGRDNEQFF